This T cell receptor beta chain was profiled in a study of cytomegalovirus exposure and HLA in healthy donors. Findings and caveats of the study: Information on immune exposure was restricted to one variable (CMV serostatus). Analysis was carried out at a later point, and it linked a missense DCLRE1C variant to TCR beta V- and J-gene trimming.

Primers for the PCR totalled 60 Vbeta and 13 Jbeta. Sequencing was performed with immunoSEQ multiplex PCR; in TCRdb, only in-frame clones are kept and a portion is missing. The sample lists 220,000 or so clones; more than 60% were seen once. As for this clone: Its antigen is not identified.

V shed 1 base and J shed 2 bases, with 11 bases lying between them. Germline V gene lookup returns CDR1 SGHDN and CDR2 FVKESK. The CDR3 runs to 15 residues. The chain employs TRBV14 and TRBJ1-1; D gene ambiguous. The sequenced sample was PBMCs. This receptor was taken from a man aged 45 to 65 in good health and CMV-seronegative. The DNA for the CDR3 is TGTGCCAGCAGCCAAGCCCTGACTTCTAACACTGAAGCTTTCTTT. Protein: CASSQALTSNTEAFF.